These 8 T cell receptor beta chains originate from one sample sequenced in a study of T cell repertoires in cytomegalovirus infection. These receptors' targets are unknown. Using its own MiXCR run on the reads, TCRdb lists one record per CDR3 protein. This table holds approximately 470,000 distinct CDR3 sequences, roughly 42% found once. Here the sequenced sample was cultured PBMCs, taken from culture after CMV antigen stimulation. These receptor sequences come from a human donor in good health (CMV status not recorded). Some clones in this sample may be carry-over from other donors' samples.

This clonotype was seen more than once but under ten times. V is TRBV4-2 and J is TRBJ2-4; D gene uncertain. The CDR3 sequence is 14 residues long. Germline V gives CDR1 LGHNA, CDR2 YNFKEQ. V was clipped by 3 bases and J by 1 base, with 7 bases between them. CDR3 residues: CASSHASAKNIQYF. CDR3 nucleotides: TGTGCCAGCAGCCACGCCTCGGCCAAAAACATTCAGTACTTC.

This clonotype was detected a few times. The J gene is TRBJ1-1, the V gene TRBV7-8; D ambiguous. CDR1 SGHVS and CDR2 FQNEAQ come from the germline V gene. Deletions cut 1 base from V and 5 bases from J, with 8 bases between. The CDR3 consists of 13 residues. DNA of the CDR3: TGTGCCAGCAGCTTAGTTCGGGAAACTGAAGCTTTCTTT. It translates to CASSLVRETEAFF.

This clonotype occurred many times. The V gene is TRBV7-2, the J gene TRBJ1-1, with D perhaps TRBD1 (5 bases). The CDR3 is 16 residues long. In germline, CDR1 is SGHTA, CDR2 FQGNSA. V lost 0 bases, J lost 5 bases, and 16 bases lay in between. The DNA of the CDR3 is TGTGCCAGCAGCTTAGCGGGGGAGGGGCGCGGGACTGAAGCTTTCTTT. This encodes CASSLAGEGRGTEAFF. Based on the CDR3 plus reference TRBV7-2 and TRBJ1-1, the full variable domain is GAGVSQSPSNKVTEKGKDVELRCDPISGHTALYWYRQSLGQGLEFLIYFQGNSAPDKSGLPSDRFSAERTGGSVSTLTIQRTQQEDSAVYLCASSLAGEGRGTEAFFGQGTRLTVV.

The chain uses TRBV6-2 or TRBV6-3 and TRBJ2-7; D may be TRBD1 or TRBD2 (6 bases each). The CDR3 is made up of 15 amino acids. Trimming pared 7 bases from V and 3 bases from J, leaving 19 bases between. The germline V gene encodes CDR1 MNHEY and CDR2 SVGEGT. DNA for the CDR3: TGTGCCAGCACCTCCCCCCCGGGGGCCCGCTACGAGCAGTACTTC. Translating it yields CASTSPPGARYEQYF.

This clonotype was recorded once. CDR3 region: CATSDRTSGRVGELFF. Here the CDR3 DNA reads TGTGCCACCAGTGACCGGACTAGCGGGAGGGTCGGGGAGCTGTTTTTT. The V call is TRBV24-1, the J call TRBJ2-2; the match to TRBD2 covers 15 bases. Looked up from germline, CDR1 is KGHDR and CDR2 is SFDVKD. The length of the CDR3 is 16 residues. V shed 4 bases, J shed 7 bases, and the junction held 3 bases outside the gene matches.

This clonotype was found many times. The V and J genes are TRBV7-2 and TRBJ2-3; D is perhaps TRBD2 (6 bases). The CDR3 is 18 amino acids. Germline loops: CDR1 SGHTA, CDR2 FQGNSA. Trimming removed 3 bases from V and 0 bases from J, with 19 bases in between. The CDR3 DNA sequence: TGTGCCAGCAGCTTCATGCTAGCGCAGACCTTAAGCACAGATACGCAGTATTTT. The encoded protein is CASSFMLAQTLSTDTQYF.

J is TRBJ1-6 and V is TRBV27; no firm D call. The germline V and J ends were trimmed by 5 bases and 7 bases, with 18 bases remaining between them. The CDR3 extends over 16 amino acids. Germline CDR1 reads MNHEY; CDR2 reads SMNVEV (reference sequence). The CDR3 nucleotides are TGTGCCAGCAGTCAAAGGCCCGGACTGGAGAATTCACCCCTCCACTTT. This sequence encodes CASSQRPGLENSPLHF.

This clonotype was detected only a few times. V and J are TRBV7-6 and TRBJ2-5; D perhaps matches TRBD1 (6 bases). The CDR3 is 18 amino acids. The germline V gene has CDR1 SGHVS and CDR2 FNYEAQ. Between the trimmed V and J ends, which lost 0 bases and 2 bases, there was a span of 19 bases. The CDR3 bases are TGTGCCAGCAGCTTAGCGAGGTATCGGACAGACCCGCAAGAGACCCAGTACTTC. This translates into CASSLARYRTDPQETQYF.